Listed below are T cell receptor beta chains from one sample, sequenced in a study of T cell repertoires in cytomegalovirus infection. TCRdb re-derived calls from the reads in MiXCR, one entry per CDR3 protein. The data contain 750,000 to 950,000 distinct CDR3 sequences, almost 30% of them singletons. Their antigens are not known. This specimen was cultured CD8+ T cells from PBMCs, taken from culture after CMV antigen stimulation. The receptors shown here come from a human donor in good health (CMV status not recorded). Some clones in this sample may be carry-over from other donors' samples. Each CDR3 is given with its conserved first and last residue. A D gene is named only where the DNA matches it firmly. The size of a clone is reported for some rows only, either as once, few or many, or as a class for expanded clones.

CDR3aa	CDR3nt	abundance	v_gene	j_gene	d_gene
CASGFGQEDYGYTF	TGTGCCAGTGGATTCGGGCAGGAAGACTATGGCTACACCTTC	NA	TRBV19	TRBJ1-2	NA
CASSQASLATNEKLFF	TGTGCCAGCAGCCAAGCCTCCCTGGCAACTAATGAAAAACTGTTTTTT	NA	TRBV4-2	TRBJ1-4	NA
CASSQGRNEQYF	TGTGCCAGCAGCCAAGGACGGAACGAGCAGTACTTC	few	TRBV3-1	TRBJ2-7	NA
CSAAPKGGNTEAFF	TGCAGCGCTGCCCCGAAGGGGGGGAACACTGAAGCTTTCTTT	few	TRBV29-1	TRBJ1-1	NA
CASSWGGTSAEQFF	TGTGCCAGCAGCTGGGGTGGGACTAGCGCTGAGCAGTTCTTC	few	TRBV6-2/TRBV6-3	TRBJ2-1	TRBD2
CASMGGQGPGYTF	TGTGCCAGCATGGGGGGACAGGGTCCTGGCTACACCTTC	NA	TRBV12-3/TRBV12-4	TRBJ1-2	TRBD1
CSAWGPFNTGELFF	TGCAGTGCGTGGGGGCCGTTCAACACCGGGGAGCTGTTTTTT	few	TRBV20-1	TRBJ2-2	NA
CASSNQGYEQFF	TGTGCCAGCAGCAATCAGGGGTATGAGCAGTTCTTC	NA	TRBV5-6	TRBJ2-1	NA
CASSYSVGPYGYTF	TGTGCCAGCAGTTACTCCGTCGGGCCTTATGGCTACACCTTC	NA	TRBV6-5	TRBJ1-2	NA
CASRGRGFTDTQYF	TGTGCCAGCCGCGGGAGGGGATTCACAGATACGCAGTATTTT	NA	TRBV7-3	TRBJ2-3	TRBD2
CASSLDPWGGGQPQHF	TGTGCCAGCAGCTTAGATCCTTGGGGGGGCGGACAGCCCCAGCATTTT	many	TRBV7-2	TRBJ1-5	NA